Listed below are T cell receptor beta chains from one sample, sequenced in a study of T cells after yellow fever vaccination. TCRdb ran MiXCR on the 5' RACE reads and lists one entry per CDR3 protein. Among approximately 110,000 distinct CDR3 sequences, 6.5% to 8% were seen once, and the ten largest hold roughly 2.5%. Sequences were derived from CD4+ T cells sorted from PBMCs, sampled 10 to 11 days after the first yellow fever vaccination. The receptors derive from a man aged 18 to 29 who received the YFV17D yellow fever vaccine. Each CDR3 is given with its conserved first and last residue. Each record gives: J gene, V gene, clone size, D gene, CDR3 protein, CDR3 DNA. The D gene is left open where the match is weak. Clone sizes are given selectively: once, few, many, or a class where the clone is expanded.

TRBJ2-1 | TRBV5-1 | many | NA | CASSSGTPTYNEQFF | TGCGCCAGCAGCTCCGGGACACCCACTTACAATGAGCAGTTCTTC
TRBJ1-2 | TRBV6-5 | many | TRBD1 | CASTQGAEGYTF | TGTGCCAGCACCCAGGGGGCGGAAGGCTACACCTTC
TRBJ1-1 | TRBV4-3 | many | NA | CASSQVEGPGTEAFF | TGCGCCAGCAGCCAAGTAGAGGGCCCAGGGACTGAAGCTTTCTTT
TRBJ1-5 | TRBV20-1 | many | NA | CSARGSSNQPQHF | TGCAGTGCCCGCGGAAGTAGCAATCAGCCCCAGCATTTT
TRBJ1-1 | TRBV15 | many | NA | CATSRGRGHSMNTEAFF | TGTGCCACCAGCAGAGGCCGGGGACACAGCATGAACACTGAAGCTTTCTTT
TRBJ1-5 | TRBV18 | many | TRBD1 | CASSPGQGGSNQPQHF | TGTGCCAGCTCACCAGGACAGGGTGGAAGCAATCAGCCCCAGCATTTT
TRBJ2-3 | TRBV6-5 | many | TRBD1 | CASSYSTGTGPQYF | TGTGCCAGCAGTTACTCGACCGGGACAGGGCCGCAGTATTTT
TRBJ2-2 | TRBV11-3 | NA | NA | CASMGGPTLHTGELFF | TGTGCCAGCATGGGGGGCCCGACGCTTCACACCGGGGAGCTGTTTTTT
TRBJ2-1 | TRBV18 | few | TRBD1 | CASSPPGTGNEQFF | TGTGCCAGCTCACCACCGGGGACAGGGAATGAGCAGTTCTTC
TRBJ2-5 | TRBV5-1 | few | NA | CASSTTPQEKETQYF | TGCGCCAGCAGCACGACTCCCCAGGAAAAAGAGACCCAGTACTTC
TRBJ1-2 | TRBV6-2/TRBV6-3 | many | TRBD1 | CASSNPTGNYGYTF | TGTGCCAGCAGTAACCCGACAGGGAACTATGGCTACACCTTC
TRBJ1-4 | TRBV18 | NA | TRBD1 | CASSTPDRGHGLFF | TGTGCCAGCTCAACCCCAGACAGGGGGCACGGACTGTTTTTT
TRBJ2-1 | TRBV18 | many | NA | CASSRDRNEQFF | TGTGCCAGCTCGCGGGACCGGAATGAGCAGTTCTTC
TRBJ2-2 | TRBV12-1 | many | NA | CASSFGLGTSGGHEGGELFF | NA
TRBJ2-7 | TRBV7-2 | many | TRBD1 | CASSFRGLDEQYF | TGTGCCAGCAGCTTTAGGGGGCTCGACGAGCAGTACTTC
TRBJ2-5 | TRBV30 | many | NA | CAWSRNFGGQETQYF | TGTGCCTGGAGCCGGAATTTTGGGGGCCAAGAGACCCAGTACTTC
TRBJ2-7 | TRBV6-5 | many | NA | CASRRQHLSYEQYF | TGTGCCAGCAGGAGACAGCACCTCTCGTACGAGCAGTACTTC
TRBJ1-1 | TRBV19 | many | NA | CASSIDPRQRNTEAFF | TGTGCCAGTAGTATAGATCCCCGGCAGAGGAACACTGAAGCTTTCTTT
TRBJ2-4 | TRBV4-3 | NA | TRBD2 | CASRGGGIQYF | TGCGCCAGCAGGGGGGGGGGCATTCAGTACTTC
TRBJ2-7 | TRBV7-2 | many | NA | CASSLVGLLSYEQYF | TGTGCCAGCAGCTTAGTGGGACTCCTCTCCTACGAGCAGTACTTC
TRBJ1-3 | TRBV5-1 | NA | NA | CASRSGNTIYF | TGCGCCAGCAGATCTGGAAACACCATATATTTT
TRBJ2-1 | TRBV18 | many | NA | CASSPYVIVADGNEQFF | TGTGCCAGCTCACCTTACGTTATCGTGGCCGACGGGAATGAGCAGTTCTTC
TRBJ2-2 | TRBV5-4 | few | NA | CASRKTVSGSTGELFF | TGTGCCAGCAGAAAGACAGTTTCCGGGAGCACCGGGGAGCTGTTTTTT
TRBJ1-4 | TRBV18 | many | TRBD1 | CASSPTGAEEKLFF | TGTGCCAGCTCTCCTACAGGGGCCGAGGAAAAACTGTTTTTT
TRBJ1-2 | TRBV3-1 | many | NA | CASTSAWGGDYGYTF | TGTGCCAGCACCTCGGCGTGGGGGGGAGACTATGGCTACACCTTC
TRBJ2-1 | TRBV20-1 | many | TRBD2 | CSGSRGGANEQFF | TGCAGTGGGTCGCGGGGGGGTGCGAATGAGCAGTTCTTC